The clone carrying this TCR beta chain has a single count. This entry belongs to a study of shared clonotypes between healthy human individuals. The V end was cut by 2 bases, the J end by 3 bases, with 17 bases between. CDR3 length: 16 amino acids. Germline V lookup: CDR1 WNHNN, CDR2 SYGVQD (reference sequence). Measured with immunoSEQ multiplex PCR; TCRdb has only the in-frame clones, and not every one. The sample has roughly 2.2 million clones; 85% to 95% are singletons. This chain connects TRBV10-1 to TRBJ2-7, with a tentative D call TRBD1 (6 bases). The receptor was isolated from a man aged 18 to 30 in good health. Some clones in this sample may be carry-over from other donors' samples. The sequenced material came from naive CD4+ T cells from PBMCs. Subset reported: CD45RA+ positively selected. The DNA for the CDR3 is TGCGCCAGCAGTGAGATGACCGGGCCCAGGGGCTACGAGCAGTACTTC. Encoded protein: CASSEMTGPRGYEQYF.